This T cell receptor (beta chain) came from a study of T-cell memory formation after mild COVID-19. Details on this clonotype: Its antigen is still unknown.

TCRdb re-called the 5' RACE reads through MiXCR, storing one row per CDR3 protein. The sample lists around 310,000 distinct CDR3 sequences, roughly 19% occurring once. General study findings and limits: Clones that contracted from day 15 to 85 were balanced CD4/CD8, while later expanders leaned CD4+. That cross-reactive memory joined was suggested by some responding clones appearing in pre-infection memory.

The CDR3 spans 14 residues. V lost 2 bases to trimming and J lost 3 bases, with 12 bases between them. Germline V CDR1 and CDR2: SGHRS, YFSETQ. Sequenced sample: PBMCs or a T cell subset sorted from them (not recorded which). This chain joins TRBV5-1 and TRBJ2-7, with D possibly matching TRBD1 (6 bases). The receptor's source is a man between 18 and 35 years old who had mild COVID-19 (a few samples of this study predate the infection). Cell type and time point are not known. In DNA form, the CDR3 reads TGCGCCAGCAGCTTCCAGACAGGAAGCTACGAGCAGTACTTC. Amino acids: CASSFQTGSYEQYF.